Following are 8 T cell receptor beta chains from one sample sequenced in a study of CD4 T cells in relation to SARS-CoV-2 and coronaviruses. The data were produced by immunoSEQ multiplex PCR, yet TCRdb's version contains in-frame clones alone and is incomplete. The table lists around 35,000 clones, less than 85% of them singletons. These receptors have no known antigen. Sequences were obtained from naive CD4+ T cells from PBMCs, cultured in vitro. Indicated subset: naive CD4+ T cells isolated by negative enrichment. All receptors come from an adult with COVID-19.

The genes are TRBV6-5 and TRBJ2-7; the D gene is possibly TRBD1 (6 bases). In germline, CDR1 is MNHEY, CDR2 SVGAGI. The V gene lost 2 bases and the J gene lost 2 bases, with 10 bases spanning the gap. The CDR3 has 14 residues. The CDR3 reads CASSYAGTTYEQYF. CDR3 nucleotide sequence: TGTGCCAGCAGTTACGCTGGGACAACCTACGAGCAGTACTTC.

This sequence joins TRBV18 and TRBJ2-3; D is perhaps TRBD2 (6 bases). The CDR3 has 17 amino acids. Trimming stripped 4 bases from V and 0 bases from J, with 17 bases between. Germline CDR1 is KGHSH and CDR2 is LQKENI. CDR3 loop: CASSRASGTLSTDTQYF. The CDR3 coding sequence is TGTGCCAGCTCACGGGCCTCCGGGACTCTGAGCACAGATACGCAGTATTTT.

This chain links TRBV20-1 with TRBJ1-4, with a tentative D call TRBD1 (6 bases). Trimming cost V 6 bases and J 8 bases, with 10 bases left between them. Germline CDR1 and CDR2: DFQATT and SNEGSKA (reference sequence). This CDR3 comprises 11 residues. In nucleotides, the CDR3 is TGCAGTGCAGACGGACAGGAAAAACTGTTTTTT. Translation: CSADGQEKLFF.

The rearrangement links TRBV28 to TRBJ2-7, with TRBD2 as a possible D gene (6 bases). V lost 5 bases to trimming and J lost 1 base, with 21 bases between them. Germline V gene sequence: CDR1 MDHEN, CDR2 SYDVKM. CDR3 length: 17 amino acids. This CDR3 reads CASSPRKRANWSYEQYF. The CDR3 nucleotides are TGTGCCAGCAGTCCTCGAAAGCGGGCAAACTGGTCCTACGAGCAGTACTTC.

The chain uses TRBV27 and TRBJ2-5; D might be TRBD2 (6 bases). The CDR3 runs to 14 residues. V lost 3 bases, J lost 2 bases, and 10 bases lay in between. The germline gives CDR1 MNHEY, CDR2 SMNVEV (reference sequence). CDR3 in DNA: TGTGCCAGCAGTTTCGCGGGGTCTCAAGAGACCCAGTACTTC. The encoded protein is CASSFAGSQETQYF.

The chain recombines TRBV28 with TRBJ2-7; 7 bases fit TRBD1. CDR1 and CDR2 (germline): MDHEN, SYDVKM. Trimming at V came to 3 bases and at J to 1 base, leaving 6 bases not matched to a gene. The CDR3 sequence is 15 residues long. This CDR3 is CASSLGQGESYEQYF. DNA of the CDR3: TGTGCCAGCAGTTTGGGGCAGGGGGAATCCTACGAGCAGTACTTC.

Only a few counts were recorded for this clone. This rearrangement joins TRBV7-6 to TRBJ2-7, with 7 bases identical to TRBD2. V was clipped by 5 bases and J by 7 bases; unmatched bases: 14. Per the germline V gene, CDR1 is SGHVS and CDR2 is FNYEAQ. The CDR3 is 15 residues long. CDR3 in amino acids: CASSPLTSTPGEQYF. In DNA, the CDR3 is TGTGCCAGCAGCCCCCTGACTAGCACCCCTGGGGAGCAGTACTTC.

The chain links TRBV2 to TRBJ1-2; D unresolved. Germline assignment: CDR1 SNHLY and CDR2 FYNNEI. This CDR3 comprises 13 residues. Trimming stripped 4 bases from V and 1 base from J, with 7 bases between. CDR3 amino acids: CASSGQINYGYTF. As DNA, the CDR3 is TGTGCCAGCAGTGGCCAGATTAACTATGGCTACACCTTC.